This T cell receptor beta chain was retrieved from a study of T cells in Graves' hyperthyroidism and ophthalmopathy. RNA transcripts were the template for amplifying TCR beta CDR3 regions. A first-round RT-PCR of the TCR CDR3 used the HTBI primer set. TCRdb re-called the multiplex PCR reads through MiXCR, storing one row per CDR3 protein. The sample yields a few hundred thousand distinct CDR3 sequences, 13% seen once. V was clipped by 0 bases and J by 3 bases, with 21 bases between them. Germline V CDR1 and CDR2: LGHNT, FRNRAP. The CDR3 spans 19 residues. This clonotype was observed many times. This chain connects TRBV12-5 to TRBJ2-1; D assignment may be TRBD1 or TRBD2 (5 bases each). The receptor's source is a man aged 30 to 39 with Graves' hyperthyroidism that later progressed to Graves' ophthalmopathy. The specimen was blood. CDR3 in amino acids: CASGLVIGPVRDVYNEQFF. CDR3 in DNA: TGTGCTAGTGGTTTGGTGATTGGCCCGGTCCGGGACGTCTACAATGAGCAGTTCTTC.